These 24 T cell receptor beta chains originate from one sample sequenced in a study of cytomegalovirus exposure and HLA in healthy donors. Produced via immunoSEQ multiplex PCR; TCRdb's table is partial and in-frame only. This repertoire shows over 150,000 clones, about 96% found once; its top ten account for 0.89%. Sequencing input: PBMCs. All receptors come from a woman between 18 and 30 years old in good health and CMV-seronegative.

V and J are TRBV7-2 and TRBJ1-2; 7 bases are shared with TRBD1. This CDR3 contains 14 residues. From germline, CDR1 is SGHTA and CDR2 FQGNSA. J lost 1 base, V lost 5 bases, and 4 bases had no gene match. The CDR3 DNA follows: TGTGCCAGCAGCCGACAGGGTGTTAACTATGGCTACACCTTC. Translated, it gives CASSRQGVNYGYTF.

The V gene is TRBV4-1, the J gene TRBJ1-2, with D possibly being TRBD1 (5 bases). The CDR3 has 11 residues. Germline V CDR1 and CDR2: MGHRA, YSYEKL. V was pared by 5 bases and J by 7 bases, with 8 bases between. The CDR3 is CASSFRGGYTF. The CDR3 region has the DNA TGCGCCAGCAGCTTTAGGGGTGGCTACACCTTC.

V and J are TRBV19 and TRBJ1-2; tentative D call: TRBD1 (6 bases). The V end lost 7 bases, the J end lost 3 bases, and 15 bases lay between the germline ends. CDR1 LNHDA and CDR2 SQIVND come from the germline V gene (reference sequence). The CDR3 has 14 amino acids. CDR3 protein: CASNRAYVDYGYTF. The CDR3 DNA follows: TGTGCCAGTAACAGGGCTTACGTTGACTATGGCTACACCTTC.

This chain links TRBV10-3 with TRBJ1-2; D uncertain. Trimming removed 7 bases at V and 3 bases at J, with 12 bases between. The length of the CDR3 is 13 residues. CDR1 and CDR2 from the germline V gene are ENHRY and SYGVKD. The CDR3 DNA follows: TGTGCCATCAATCAGGCAGAACACTATGGCTACACCTTC. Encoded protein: CAINQAEHYGYTF.

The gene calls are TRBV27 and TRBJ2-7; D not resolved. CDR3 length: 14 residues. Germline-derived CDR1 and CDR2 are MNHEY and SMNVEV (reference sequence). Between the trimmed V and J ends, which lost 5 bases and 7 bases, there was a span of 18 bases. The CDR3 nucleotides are TGTGCCAGCAGTCAAAAAGGAGTCGTATGGGAGCAGTACTTC. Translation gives CASSQKGVVWEQYF.

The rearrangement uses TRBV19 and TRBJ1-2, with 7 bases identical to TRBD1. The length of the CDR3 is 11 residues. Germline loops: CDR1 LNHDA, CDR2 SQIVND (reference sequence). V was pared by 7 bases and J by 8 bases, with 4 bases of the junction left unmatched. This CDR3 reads CASKGAEGYTF. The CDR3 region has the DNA TGTGCCAGTAAGGGGGCGGAAGGCTACACCTTC. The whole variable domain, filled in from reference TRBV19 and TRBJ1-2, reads DGGITQSPKYLFRKEGQNVTLSCEQNLNHDAMYWYRQDPGQGLRLIYYSQIVNDFQKGDIAEGYSVSREKKESFPLTVTSAQKNPTAFYLCASKGAEGYTFGSGTRLTVV.

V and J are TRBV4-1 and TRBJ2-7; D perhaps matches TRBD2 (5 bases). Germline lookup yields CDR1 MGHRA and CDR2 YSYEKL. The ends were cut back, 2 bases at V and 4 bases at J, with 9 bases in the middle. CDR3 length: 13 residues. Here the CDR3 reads CASSQNPGYEQYF. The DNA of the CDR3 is TGCGCCAGCAGCCAAAACCCGGGGTACGAGCAGTACTTC.

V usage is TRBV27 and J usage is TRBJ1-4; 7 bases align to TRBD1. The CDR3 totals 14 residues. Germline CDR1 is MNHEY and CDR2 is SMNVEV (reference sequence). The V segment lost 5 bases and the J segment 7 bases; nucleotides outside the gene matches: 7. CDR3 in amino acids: CASSGQAIGEKLFF. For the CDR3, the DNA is TGTGCCAGCAGTGGACAGGCCATAGGTGAAAAACTGTTTTTT.

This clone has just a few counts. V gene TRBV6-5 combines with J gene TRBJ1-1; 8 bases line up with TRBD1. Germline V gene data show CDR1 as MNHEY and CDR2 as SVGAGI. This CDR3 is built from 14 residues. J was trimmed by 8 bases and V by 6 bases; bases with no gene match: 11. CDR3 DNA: TGTGCCAGCAGCGACCGGACAGGGAGTGAAGAAGCTTTCTTT. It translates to CASSDRTGSEEAFF.

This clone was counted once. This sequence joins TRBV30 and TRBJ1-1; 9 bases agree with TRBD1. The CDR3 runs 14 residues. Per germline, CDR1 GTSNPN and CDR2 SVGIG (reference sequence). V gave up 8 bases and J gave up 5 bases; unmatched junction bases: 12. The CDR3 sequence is CAGNTGGGRTEAFF. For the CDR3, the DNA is TGTGCCGGAAACACAGGGGGCGGGAGGACTGAAGCTTTCTTT. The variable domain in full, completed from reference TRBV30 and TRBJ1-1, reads SQTIHQWPATLVQPVGSPLSLECTVEGTSNPNLYWYRQAAGRGLQLLFYSVGIGQISSEVPQNLSASRPQDRQFILSSKKLLLSDSGFYLCAGNTGGGRTEAFFGQGTRLTVV.

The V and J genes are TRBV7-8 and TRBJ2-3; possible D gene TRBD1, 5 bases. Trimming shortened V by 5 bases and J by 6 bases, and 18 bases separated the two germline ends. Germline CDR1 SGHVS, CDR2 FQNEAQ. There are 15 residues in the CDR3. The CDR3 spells CASSLLDSPSDTQYF. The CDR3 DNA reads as TGTGCCAGCAGCCTCCTAGACAGTCCCTCGGATACGCAGTATTTT.

CDR3 DNA: TGTGCCAGCAAGGGGACAGGGGGAGAGACCCAGTACTTC. It codes for CASKGTGGETQYF. The V and J genes are TRBV2 and TRBJ2-5, with 11 bases aligning to TRBD1. J was trimmed by 4 bases and V by 7 bases; bases with no gene match: 2. There are 13 residues in the CDR3. CDR1 is SNHLY and CDR2 is FYNNEI in the germline V gene.

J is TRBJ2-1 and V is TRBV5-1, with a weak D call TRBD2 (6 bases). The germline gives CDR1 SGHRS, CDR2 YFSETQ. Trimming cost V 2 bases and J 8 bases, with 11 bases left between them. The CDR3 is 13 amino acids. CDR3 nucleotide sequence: TGCGCCAGCAGCTTTCAGGAGGGATATGAGCAGTTCTTC. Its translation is CASSFQEGYEQFF.

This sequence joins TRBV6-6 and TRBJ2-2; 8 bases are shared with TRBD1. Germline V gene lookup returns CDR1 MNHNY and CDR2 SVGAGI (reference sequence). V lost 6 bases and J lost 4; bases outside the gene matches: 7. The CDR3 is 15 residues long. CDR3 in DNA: TGTGCCAGCAGACCCGGACAGGGTGGCACCGGGGAGCTGTTTTTT. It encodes CASRPGQGGTGELFF.

This CDR3 reads CASSRTGLPAYEQYF. The CDR3 nucleotides read TGCGCCAGCAGCCGAACCGGGTTACCGGCCTACGAGCAGTACTTC. V and J are TRBV4-3 and TRBJ2-7; D is unclear. The CDR3 is made up of 15 amino acids. Germline V lookup: CDR1 LGHNA, CDR2 YSLEER. V was clipped by 4 bases and J by 2 bases, with 15 bases between them.

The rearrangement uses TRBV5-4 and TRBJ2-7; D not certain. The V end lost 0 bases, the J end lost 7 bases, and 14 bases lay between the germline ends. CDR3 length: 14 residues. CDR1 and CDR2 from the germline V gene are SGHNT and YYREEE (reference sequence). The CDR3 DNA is TGTGCCAGCAGCTTGGCGTGGCGGAGCGAGGAGCAGTACTTC. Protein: CASSLAWRSEEQYF.

CDR3 residues: CASSLESAGEQFF. The CDR3 nucleotides are TGCGCCAGCAGCTTGGAATCGGCGGGTGAGCAGTTCTTC. The chain uses TRBV5-1 and TRBJ2-1; D is perhaps TRBD2 (5 bases). CDR1 and CDR2 from the germline V gene are SGHRS and YFSETQ. The V end was cut by 0 bases, the J end by 9 bases, with 10 bases between. The CDR3 is made up of 13 amino acids.

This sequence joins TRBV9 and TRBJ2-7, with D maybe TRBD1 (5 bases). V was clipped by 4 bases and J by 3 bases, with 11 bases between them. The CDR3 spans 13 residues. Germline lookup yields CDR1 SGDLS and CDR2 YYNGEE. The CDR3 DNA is TGTGCCAGCAGCCTCGCGACAGACTACGAGCAGTACTTC. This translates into CASSLATDYEQYF.

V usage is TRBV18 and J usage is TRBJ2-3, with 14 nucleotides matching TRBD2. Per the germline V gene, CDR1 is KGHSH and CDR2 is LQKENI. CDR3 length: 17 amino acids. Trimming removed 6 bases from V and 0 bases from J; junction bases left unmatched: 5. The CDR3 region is CASSGLAGGTSTDTQYF. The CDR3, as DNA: TGTGCCAGCTCTGGACTAGCGGGGGGCACTAGCACAGATACGCAGTATTTT.

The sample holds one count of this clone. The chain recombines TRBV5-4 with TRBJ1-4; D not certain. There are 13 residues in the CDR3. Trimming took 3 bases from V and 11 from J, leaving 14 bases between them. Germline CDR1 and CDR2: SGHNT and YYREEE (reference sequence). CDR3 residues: CASSSPPGFKLFF. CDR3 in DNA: TGTGCCAGCAGCTCCCCCCCGGGATTTAAACTGTTTTTT.

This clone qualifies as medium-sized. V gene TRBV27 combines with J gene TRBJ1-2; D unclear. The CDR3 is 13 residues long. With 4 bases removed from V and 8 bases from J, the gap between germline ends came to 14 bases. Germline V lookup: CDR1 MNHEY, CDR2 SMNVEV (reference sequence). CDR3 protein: CASSWQKSRGYTF. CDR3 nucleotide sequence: TGTGCCAGCAGTTGGCAAAAGTCTAGGGGCTACACCTTC.

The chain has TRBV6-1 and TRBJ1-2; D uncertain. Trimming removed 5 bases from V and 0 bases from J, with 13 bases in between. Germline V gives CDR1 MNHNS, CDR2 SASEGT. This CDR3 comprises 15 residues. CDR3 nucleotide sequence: TGTGCCAGCAGTAAACAGCCAACGACTAACTATGGCTACACCTTC. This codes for CASSKQPTTNYGYTF.

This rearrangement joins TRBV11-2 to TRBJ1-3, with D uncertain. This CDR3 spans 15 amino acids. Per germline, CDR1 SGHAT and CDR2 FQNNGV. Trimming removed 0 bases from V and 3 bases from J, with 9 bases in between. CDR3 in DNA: TGTGCCAGCAGCTTAGAACGGGGTAGTGGAAACACCATATATTTT. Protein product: CASSLERGSGNTIYF.

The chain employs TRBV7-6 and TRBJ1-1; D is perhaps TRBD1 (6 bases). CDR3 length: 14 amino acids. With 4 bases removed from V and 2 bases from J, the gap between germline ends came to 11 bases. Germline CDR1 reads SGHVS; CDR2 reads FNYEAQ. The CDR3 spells CASSSQGYNTEAFF. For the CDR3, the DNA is TGTGCCAGCAGCTCACAGGGCTATAACACTGAAGCTTTCTTT.